Below, 22 T cell receptor beta chains from the same sample are listed, as sequenced in a study of blood T cell repertoires in COVID-19. Using immunoSEQ multiplex PCR, the repertoire was profiled, and TCRdb retains in-frame clones only, with some absent. Among 210,000 or so clones listed, over 70% were seen once. Sequenced sample: peripheral blood. These receptors were obtained from a man aged 45-65 years with active or convalescent COVID-19.

The V and J genes are TRBV6-5 and TRBJ2-7; a possible D gene is TRBD1 (6 bases). This CDR3 contains 13 residues. Trimming shortened V by 4 bases and J by 3 bases, and 10 bases separated the two germline ends. Germline CDR1 and CDR2: MNHEY and SVGAGI. CDR3 protein: CASSLGASYEQYF. The CDR3 DNA sequence: TGTGCCAGCAGTTTGGGGGCTAGCTACGAGCAGTACTTC.

The CDR3 sequence: CASSSPYNYGYTF. CDR3 DNA: TGTGCCAGCAGTTCCCCCTACAACTATGGCTACACCTTC. The genes are TRBV28 and TRBJ1-2; D is ambiguous. CDR3 length equals 13 residues. V was shortened by 4 bases and J by 2 bases, with 8 bases between the two germline ends. In germline, CDR1 is MDHEN, CDR2 SYDVKM.

The chain joins TRBV6-7 to TRBJ1-5, with TRBD1 as a possible D gene (6 bases). TRBV6-7 belongs to the ORF category, with a function that is uncertain. V was pared by 6 bases and J by 0 bases, with 15 bases between. CDR3 length equals 16 residues. The CDR3, as DNA: TGTGCCAGCAGATCGGCAGGGGCGGATAGCAATCAGCCCCAGCATTTT. Translated, it gives CASRSAGADSNQPQHF.

The table lists this clone with a few counts. The chain joins TRBV19 to TRBJ2-7, with 8 bases that match TRBD2. Germline V gene data show CDR1 as LNHDA and CDR2 as SQIVND (reference sequence). The CDR3 has 16 residues. J gave up 1 base and V 8 bases, and 13 bases lay outside the gene matches. The DNA for the CDR3 is TGTGCCAGTCAACGGACGGGGGGGGCAAGATCCTACGAGCAGTACTTC. This encodes CASQRTGGARSYEQYF. Variable domain in full (rest from reference TRBV19 and TRBJ2-7): DGGITQSPKYLFRKEGQNVTLSCEQNLNHDAMYWYRQDPGQGLRLIYYSQIVNDFQKGDIAEGYSVSREKKESFPLTVTSAQKNPTAFYLCASQRTGGARSYEQYFGPGTRLTVT.

This sequence joins TRBV6-5 and TRBJ1-3; D is possibly TRBD1 (5 bases). Germline values: CDR1 MNHEY, CDR2 SVGAGI. Trimming shortened V by 8 bases and J by 0 bases, and 14 bases separated the two germline ends. The CDR3 sequence is 15 residues long. The CDR3 here is CASARGTDSGNTIYF. CDR3 in DNA: TGTGCCAGCGCCCGCGGGACGGACTCTGGAAACACCATATATTTT.

This chain links TRBV6-5 with TRBJ2-7; 11 bases agree with TRBD2. Per the germline V gene, CDR1 is MNHEY and CDR2 is SVGAGI. V trimming: 8 bases; J trimming: 4 bases; junction bases outside the gene matches: 4. The CDR3 runs to 13 residues. The CDR3 DNA is TGTGCCAGCTCGTGGACTAGCGGGTACGAGCAGTACTTC. It is translated as CASSWTSGYEQYF.

The chain combines TRBV7-8 with TRBJ2-4; D unresolved. With 0 bases removed from V and 7 bases from J, the gap between germline ends came to 7 bases. CDR3 length: 13 amino acids. Germline V gene lookup returns CDR1 SGHVS and CDR2 FQNEAQ. Here the CDR3 reads CASSLAEANIQYF. For the CDR3, the DNA is TGTGCCAGCAGCTTAGCTGAGGCGAACATTCAGTACTTC. The full variable domain, completed using reference TRBV7-8 and TRBJ2-4, is GAGVSQSPRYKVAKRGQDVALRCDPISGHVSLFWYQQALGQGPEFLTYFQNEAQLDKSGLPSDRFFAERPEGSVSTLKIQRTQQEDSAVYLCASSLAEANIQYFGAGTRLSVL.

In the case of this clone: Other nucleotide sequences in the sample specify the same CDR3. The rearrangement links TRBV28 to TRBJ2-7, with a tentative D call TRBD1 (5 bases). The CDR3 is 13 residues long. Germline assignment: CDR1 MDHEN and CDR2 SYDVKM. The V gene lost 3 bases and the J gene lost 3 bases, with 9 bases spanning the gap. Here the CDR3 DNA reads TGTGCCAGCAGTTTGGGGCAGGGCTACGAGCAGTACTTC. It translates to CASSLGQGYEQYF.

The genes are TRBV6-1 and TRBJ2-5, with D perhaps TRBD1 (5 bases). CDR3 length: 14 residues. Germline CDR1 reads MNHNS; CDR2 reads SASEGT. Deletions cut 0 bases from V and 5 bases from J, with 10 bases between. For the CDR3, the DNA is TGTGCCAGCAGTGAAGCCACATCAGGGGAGACCCAGTACTTC. Translating gives CASSEATSGETQYF.

CDR3 sequence: CASSHEGTTSYEQYF. The CDR3 DNA follows: TGTGCCAGCAGCCACGAGGGGACAACCTCCTACGAGCAGTACTTC. The chain combines TRBV7-2 with TRBJ2-7, with a possible D match to TRBD1 (6 bases). V lost 5 bases, J lost 0 bases, and 14 bases lay in between. The germline CDR1 and CDR2 sequences are SGHTA and FQGNSA. The CDR3 spans 15 residues. Filled out from reference TRBV7-2 and TRBJ2-7, the complete variable domain reads GAGVSQSPSNKVTEKGKDVELRCDPISGHTALYWYRQSLGQGLEFLIYFQGNSAPDKSGLPSDRFSAERTGGSVSTLTIQRTQQEDSAVYLCASSHEGTTSYEQYFGPGTRLTVT.

J is TRBJ2-5 and V is TRBV5-1; 10 nucleotides line up with TRBD2. Germline CDR1 is SGHRS and CDR2 is YFSETQ. This CDR3 comprises 15 residues. After removal of 4 bases from V and 1 base from J, the junction contained 4 bases not matched to a gene. CDR3 amino acids: CASSRTSGAQETQYF. The CDR3, as DNA: TGCGCCAGCAGCCGGACTAGCGGCGCCCAAGAGACCCAGTACTTC.

The chain uses TRBV4-1 and TRBJ1-3, with D tentatively TRBD1 (6 bases). Deletions cut 4 bases from V and 5 bases from J, with 24 bases between. The CDR3 totals 18 residues. Per germline, CDR1 MGHRA and CDR2 YSYEKL. CDR3 sequence: CASSRDVLTTGLRNTIYF. Here the CDR3 DNA reads TGCGCCAGCAGCCGAGACGTACTGACTACAGGGCTAAGAAACACCATATATTTT.

The chain employs TRBV5-1 and TRBJ2-3; weak D call: TRBD2 (5 bases). The CDR3 has 15 amino acids. Trimming left V 5 bases short and J 1 base short, with 14 bases between. Germline V gene sequence: CDR1 SGHRS, CDR2 YFSETQ. This CDR3 is CASREATQGTDTQYF. The CDR3 region has the DNA TGCGCCAGCAGGGAGGCCACCCAGGGCACAGATACGCAGTATTTT.

The rearrangement joins TRBV24-1 to TRBJ2-3; unclear D gene. CDR1 and CDR2 from the germline V gene are KGHDR and SFDVKD. The CDR3 is 15 amino acids. V lost 3 bases, J lost 4 bases, and 13 bases lay in between. The CDR3: CATSDTSPGADTQYF. The CDR3, as DNA: TGTGCCACCAGTGATACGTCGCCCGGTGCAGATACGCAGTATTTT.

V is TRBV28 and J is TRBJ1-1; the D is unclear. V dropped 4 bases and J dropped 7 bases, with 7 bases sitting between them. From germline, CDR1 is MDHEN and CDR2 SYDVKM. The CDR3 spans 11 residues. CDR3 sequence reads: CASSSGSEAFF. Written as DNA, the CDR3 is TGTGCCAGCAGTTCCGGGAGTGAAGCTTTCTTT.

The rearrangement links TRBV5-8 to TRBJ2-5; D remains unclear. This CDR3 has 14 residues. The V and J ends lost 0 bases and 5 bases respectively, with 11 bases between them. Germline V gives CDR1 SGHTS, CDR2 YDEGEE. CDR3: CASSLGQVQETQYF. Here the CDR3 DNA reads TGTGCCAGCAGCTTGGGGCAGGTACAGGAGACCCAGTACTTC.

The V and J genes are TRBV12-3 or TRBV12-4 and TRBJ2-3; possibly TRBD1 for D (5 bases). The length of the CDR3 is 12 residues. Trimming took 6 bases from V and 6 from J, leaving 10 bases between them. The CDR3 DNA reads TGTGCCAGCAGGGACCCAGGGGATACGCAGTATTTT. Translated: CASRDPGDTQYF.

The chain combines TRBV12-5 with TRBJ1-2; 7 bases are shared with TRBD1. CDR3 length: 14 amino acids. Germline-derived CDR1 and CDR2 are LGHNT and FRNRAP. Trimming took 7 bases from V and 5 from J; bases not matched to a gene: 10. DNA for the CDR3: TGTGCTAGTGCCCCCGACAGGGTCTCGTATGGCTACACCTTC. Protein product: CASAPDRVSYGYTF.

The J gene is TRBJ2-5, the V gene TRBV5-1; 7 bases are shared with TRBD2. J lost 4 bases, V lost 0 bases, and 3 bases had no gene match. This CDR3 has 14 residues. The germline V gene encodes CDR1 SGHRS and CDR2 YFSETQ. The CDR3 nucleotides read TGCGCCAGCAGCTTGGATCCTAGCGGAGAGACCCAGTACTTC. The encoded protein is CASSLDPSGETQYF.

This chain links TRBV6-5 with TRBJ2-3, with 8 bases that match TRBD1. Germline CDR1 is MNHEY and CDR2 is SVGAGI. V lost 5 bases and J lost 4; bases outside the gene matches: 8. The CDR3 totals 15 residues. The CDR3 DNA reads as TGTGCCAGCAGTCCCGGACAGGGAGGACCAGATACGCAGTATTTT. Encoded protein: CASSPGQGGPDTQYF.

This sequence joins TRBV7-6 and TRBJ2-1; a weak D match, TRBD2 (6 bases). The length of the CDR3 is 14 residues. CDR1 is SGHVS, CDR2 FNYEAQ, per germline. V lost 6 bases to trimming and J lost 4 bases, with 13 bases between them. Here the CDR3 reads CASSTGEVYNEQFF. The CDR3 coding sequence is TGTGCCAGCAGTACCGGGGAGGTTTACAATGAGCAGTTCTTC.

V is TRBV5-6 and J is TRBJ2-1; 9 bases line up with TRBD1. Germline assignment: CDR1 SGHDT and CDR2 YYEEEE. The CDR3 runs 16 residues. V lost 4 bases, J lost 3 bases, and 8 bases stayed unmatched. CDR3 protein: CASSGQTGGGYNEQFF. The CDR3 DNA reads TGTGCCAGCAGCGGACAGACAGGGGGAGGCTACAATGAGCAGTTCTTC.